Below, 19 T cell receptor beta chains from the same sample are listed, as sequenced in a study of cytotoxic CD8 clonotypes in ibrutinib-treated CLL. TCRdb keeps only in-frame clones here, not all; method: immunoSEQ multiplex PCR. The sample yields nearly 300,000 clones, 60% to 80% seen once. The sequenced sample was PBMCs, obtained at disease progression, from a patient treated with ibrutinib. The receptors were sampled from a human donor with chronic lymphocytic leukemia.

J is TRBJ2-3 and V is TRBV9; 7 nucleotides align to TRBD1. The CDR3 has 15 residues. Germline V gene data show CDR1 as SGDLS and CDR2 as YYNGEE. The ends lost 1 base at V and 1 base at J; junction bases unmatched: 3. In DNA form, the CDR3 reads TGTGCCAGCAGCGTAAGCCAGGGGGGCACAGATACGCAGTATTTT. This encodes CASSVSQGGTDTQYF.

This chain links TRBV7-9 with TRBJ2-6; the D gene is possibly TRBD2 (6 bases). The CDR3 is made up of 19 amino acids. Trimming removed 5 bases at V and 0 bases at J, with 20 bases between. Germline CDR1 is SEHNR and CDR2 is FQNEAQ (reference sequence). The CDR3 sequence is CASSHVWAGPNSGANVLTF. DNA for the CDR3: TGTGCCAGCAGCCACGTTTGGGCGGGACCCAACTCTGGGGCCAACGTCCTGACTTTC. Full variable domain (outside the CDR3, taken from reference TRBV7-9 and TRBJ2-6): DTGVSQNPRHKITKRGQNVTFRCDPISEHNRLYWYRQTLGQGPEFLTYFQNEAQLEKSRLLSDRFSAERPKGSFSTLEIQRTEQGDSAMYLCASSHVWAGPNSGANVLTFGAGSRLTVL.

The chain uses TRBV9 and TRBJ2-1; a possible D gene is TRBD1 (6 bases). Between the trimmed V and J ends, which lost 0 bases and 6 bases, there was a span of 13 bases. The germline V gene encodes CDR1 SGDLS and CDR2 YYNGEE. The CDR3 covers 15 residues. The CDR3 nucleotides read TGTGCCAGCAGCGTAGAAGGGGGACCAAGCAATGAGCAGTTCTTC. Translation gives CASSVEGGPSNEQFF. The entire variable domain, with the rest obtained from reference TRBV9 and TRBJ2-1, is as follows: DSGVTQTPKHLITATGQRVTLRCSPRSGDLSVYWYQQSLDQGLQFLIQYYNGEERAKGNILERFSAQQFPDLHSELNLSSLELGDSALYFCASSVEGGPSNEQFFGPGTRLTVL.

This clone was picked up a small number of times. The V call is TRBV15, the J call TRBJ2-5; 8 positions match TRBD2. Germline V gene sequence: CDR1 LNHNV, CDR2 YYDKDF (reference sequence). The CDR3 covers 16 residues. Trimming cost V 0 bases and J 1 base; bases outside gene matches: 4. The CDR3 loop is CATSRDRAGAQETQYF. CDR3 nucleotides: TGTGCCACCAGCAGAGATCGAGCGGGGGCCCAAGAGACCCAGTACTTC.

The chain couples TRBV6-5 to TRBJ2-5; TRBD2 might be the D (6 bases). The CDR3 consists of 14 residues. Germline CDR1 and CDR2: MNHEY and SVGAGI. The V end was cut by 2 bases, the J end by 7 bases, with 14 bases between. The DNA of the CDR3 is TGTGCCAGCAGTTACGGGGGGAAAGTGGGGACCCAGTACTTC. Protein: CASSYGGKVGTQYF.

The CDR3 reads CASSLAGYEQYF. The CDR3 nucleotides read TGTGCCAGCAGCCTAGCAGGCTACGAGCAGTACTTC. The chain joins TRBV14 to TRBJ2-7; D unclear. There are 12 residues in the CDR3. The germline V and J ends were trimmed by 4 bases and 3 bases, with 7 bases remaining between them. Germline assignment: CDR1 SGHDN and CDR2 FVKESK.

The rearrangement uses TRBV7-8 and TRBJ2-2, with 8 bases matching TRBD2. The CDR3 extends over 15 amino acids. The germline CDR1 and CDR2 sequences are SGHVS and FQNEAQ. V was pared by 1 base and J by 6 bases, with 4 bases of the junction left unmatched. The CDR3 DNA sequence: TGTGCCAGCAGCTTAGTCCCGGGAGGGGCCGGGGAGCTGTTTTTT. The encoded protein is CASSLVPGGAGELFF.

The CDR3 sequence: CASSDSYFPQHF. In DNA form, the CDR3 reads TGTGCCAGTAGTGACTCGTACTTCCCCCAGCATTTT. The chain recombines TRBV19 with TRBJ1-5, with D unresolved. Trimming removed 5 bases from V and 10 bases from J, with 12 bases in between. The CDR3 covers 12 residues. The germline CDR1 and CDR2 sequences are LNHDA and SQIVND (reference sequence).

The chain links TRBV7-9 to TRBJ1-2; D is possibly TRBD1 (5 bases). The V and J ends lost 0 bases and 0 bases respectively, with 20 bases between them. There are 19 residues in the CDR3. The germline gives CDR1 SEHNR, CDR2 FQNEAQ (reference sequence). The CDR3 sequence is CASSLASGVLGFSNYGYTF. In DNA, the CDR3 is TGTGCCAGCAGCTTAGCGTCGGGGGTCCTTGGTTTTTCTAACTATGGCTACACCTTC.

The chain links TRBV18 to TRBJ1-2, with D perhaps matching TRBD1 (5 bases). CDR3 length: 15 amino acids. Looked up from germline, CDR1 is KGHSH and CDR2 is LQKENI. Trimming shortened V by 3 bases and J by 5 bases, and 16 bases separated the two germline ends. Here the CDR3 DNA reads TGTGCCAGCTCACCGGGACCTTCTCGGGGATATGGCTACACCTTC. It is translated as CASSPGPSRGYGYTF.

This clone was seen once. The chain combines TRBV7-2 with TRBJ2-7; D remains ambiguous. This CDR3 is 12 amino acids long. Trimming left V 3 bases short and J 7 bases short, with 10 bases between. CDR1 is SGHTA, CDR2 FQGNSA, per germline. DNA of the CDR3: TGTGCCAGCAGCTTCTACATCGGGGAGCAGTACTTC. Encoded protein: CASSFYIGEQYF.

The chain uses TRBV5-6 and TRBJ1-4; D call uncertain. Germline CDR1 and CDR2: SGHDT and YYEEEE. The ends were cut back, 0 bases at V and 4 bases at J, with 7 bases in the middle. The CDR3 totals 14 residues. CDR3: CASSLGGFNEKLFF. CDR3 nucleotides: TGTGCCAGCAGCTTGGGAGGGTTTAATGAAAAACTGTTTTTT. The full variable domain, with the rest looked up from reference TRBV5-6 and TRBJ1-4, is DAGVTQSPTHLIKTRGQQVTLRCSPKSGHDTVSWYQQALGQGPQFIFQYYEEEERQRGNFPDRFSGHQFPNYSSELNVNALLLGDSALYLCASSLGGFNEKLFFGSGTQLSVL.

The rearrangement uses TRBV6-6 and TRBJ2-3; 8 bases map to TRBD1. Germline trimming cut 7 bases from V and 6 bases from J; bases unmatched to any gene: 12. The CDR3 is 15 residues long. In germline, CDR1 is MNHNY, CDR2 SVGAGI (reference sequence). The CDR3 loop is CASIPGTGFLDTQYF. The CDR3 nucleotides read TGTGCCAGCATCCCGGGGACAGGATTTTTGGATACGCAGTATTTT.

The chain is built from TRBV13 and TRBJ2-1; 9 nucleotides agree with TRBD1. J gave up 5 bases and V 10 bases, and 6 bases lay outside the gene matches. Germline V CDR1 and CDR2: PRHDT, FYEKMQ (reference sequence). This CDR3 has 13 amino acids. The CDR3 is CATEGQGDNEQFF. The CDR3 nucleotides read TGTGCCACCGAGGGACAGGGTGACAATGAGCAGTTCTTC.

The CDR3 bases are TGCGCCAGCAGCCCGAACCCAGACAGAACGAACACTGAAGCTTTCTTT. Translation gives CASSPNPDRTNTEAFF. The rearrangement links TRBV4-1 to TRBJ1-1, with a possible D match to TRBD1 (5 bases). The V gene's germline CDR1 is MGHRA and CDR2 YSYEKL. The V gene lost 4 bases and the J gene lost 1 base, with 16 bases spanning the gap. This CDR3 contains 16 residues.

The chain is built from TRBV27 and TRBJ2-7; 7 bases are a match to TRBD2. Germline V gene lookup returns CDR1 MNHEY and CDR2 SMNVEV (reference sequence). This CDR3 comprises 15 residues. Trimming removed 4 bases from V and 2 bases from J; junction bases left unmatched: 8. The CDR3 DNA reads as TGTGCCAGCAGTTCACGACTAGCTACCGCCTACGAGCAGTACTTC. This codes for CASSSRLATAYEQYF.

The chain joins TRBV5-1 to TRBJ1-6; 7 nucleotides align to TRBD1. The germline V gene has CDR1 SGHRS and CDR2 YFSETQ. This CDR3 has 14 amino acids. Trimming removed 4 bases from V and 8 bases from J; junction bases left unmatched: 6. CDR3 protein: CASSTGVRDSPLHF. The CDR3 DNA follows: TGCGCCAGCAGCACAGGGGTTAGGGATTCACCCCTCCACTTT.

The V call is TRBV9, the J call TRBJ2-2; D gene ambiguous. The CDR3 length is 13 residues. Between the trimmed V and J ends, which lost 4 bases and 2 bases, there was a span of 6 bases. Germline V gene lookup returns CDR1 SGDLS and CDR2 YYNGEE. This CDR3 reads CASSPYNTGELFF. The CDR3 region has the DNA TGTGCCAGCAGCCCTTATAACACCGGGGAGCTGTTTTTT.

The V call is TRBV18, the J call TRBJ1-2, with TRBD1 as a possible D gene (6 bases). V shed 5 bases and J shed 6 bases, with 13 bases lying between them. The CDR3 spans 13 residues. Germline values: CDR1 KGHSH, CDR2 LQKENI. CDR3 sequence: CASSNQGTDGYTF. In DNA, the CDR3 is TGTGCCAGCTCAAACCAGGGGACGGATGGCTACACCTTC.